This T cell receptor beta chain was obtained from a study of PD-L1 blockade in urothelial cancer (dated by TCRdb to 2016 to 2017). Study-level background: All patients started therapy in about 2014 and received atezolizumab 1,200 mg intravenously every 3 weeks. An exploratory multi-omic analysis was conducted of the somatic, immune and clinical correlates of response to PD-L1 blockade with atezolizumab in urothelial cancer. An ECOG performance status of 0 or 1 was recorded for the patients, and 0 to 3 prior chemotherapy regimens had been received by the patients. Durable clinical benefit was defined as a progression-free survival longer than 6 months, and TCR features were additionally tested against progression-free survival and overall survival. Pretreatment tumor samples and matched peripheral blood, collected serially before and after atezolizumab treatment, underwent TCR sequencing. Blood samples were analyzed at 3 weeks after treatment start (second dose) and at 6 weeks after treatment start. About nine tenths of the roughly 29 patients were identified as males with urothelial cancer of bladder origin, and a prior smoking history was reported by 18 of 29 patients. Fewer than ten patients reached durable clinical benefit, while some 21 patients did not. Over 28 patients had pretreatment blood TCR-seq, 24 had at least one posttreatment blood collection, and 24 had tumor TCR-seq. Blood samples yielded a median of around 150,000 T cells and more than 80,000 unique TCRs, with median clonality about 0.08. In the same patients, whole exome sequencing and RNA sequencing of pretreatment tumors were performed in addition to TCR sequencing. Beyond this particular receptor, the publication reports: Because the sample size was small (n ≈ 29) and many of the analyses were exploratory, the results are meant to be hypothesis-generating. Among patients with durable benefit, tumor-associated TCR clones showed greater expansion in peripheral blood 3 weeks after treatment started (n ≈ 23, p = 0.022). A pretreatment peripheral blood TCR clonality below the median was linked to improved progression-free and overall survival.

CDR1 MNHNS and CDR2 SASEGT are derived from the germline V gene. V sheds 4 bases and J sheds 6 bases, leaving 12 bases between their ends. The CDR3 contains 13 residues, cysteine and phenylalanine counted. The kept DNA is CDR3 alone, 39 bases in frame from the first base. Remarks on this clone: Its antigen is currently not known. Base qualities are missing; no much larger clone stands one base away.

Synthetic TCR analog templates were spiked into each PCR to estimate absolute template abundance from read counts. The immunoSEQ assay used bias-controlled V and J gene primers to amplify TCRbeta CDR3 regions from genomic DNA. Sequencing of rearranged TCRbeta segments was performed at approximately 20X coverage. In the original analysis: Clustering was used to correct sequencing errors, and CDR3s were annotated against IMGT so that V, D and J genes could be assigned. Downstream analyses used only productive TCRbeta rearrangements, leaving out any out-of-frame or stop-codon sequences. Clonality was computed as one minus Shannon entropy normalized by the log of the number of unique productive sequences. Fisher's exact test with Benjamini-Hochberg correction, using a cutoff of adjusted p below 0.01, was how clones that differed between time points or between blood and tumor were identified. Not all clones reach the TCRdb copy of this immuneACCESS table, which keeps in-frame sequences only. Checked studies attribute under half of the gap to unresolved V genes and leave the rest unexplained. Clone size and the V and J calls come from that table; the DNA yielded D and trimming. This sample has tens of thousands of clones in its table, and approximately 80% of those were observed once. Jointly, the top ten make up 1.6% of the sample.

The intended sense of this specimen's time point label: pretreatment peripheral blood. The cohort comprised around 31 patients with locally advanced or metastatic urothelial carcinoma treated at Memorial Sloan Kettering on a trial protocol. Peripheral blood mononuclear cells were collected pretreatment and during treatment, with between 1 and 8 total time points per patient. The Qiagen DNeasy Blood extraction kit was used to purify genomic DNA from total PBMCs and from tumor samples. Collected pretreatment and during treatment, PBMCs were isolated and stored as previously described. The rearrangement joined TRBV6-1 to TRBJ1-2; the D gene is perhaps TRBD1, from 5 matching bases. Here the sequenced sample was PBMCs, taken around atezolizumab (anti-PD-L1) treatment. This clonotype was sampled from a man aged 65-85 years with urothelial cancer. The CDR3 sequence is CASSVRGWDGYTF. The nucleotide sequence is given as TGTGCCAGCAGTGTTCGGGGGTGGGATGGCTACACCTTC.